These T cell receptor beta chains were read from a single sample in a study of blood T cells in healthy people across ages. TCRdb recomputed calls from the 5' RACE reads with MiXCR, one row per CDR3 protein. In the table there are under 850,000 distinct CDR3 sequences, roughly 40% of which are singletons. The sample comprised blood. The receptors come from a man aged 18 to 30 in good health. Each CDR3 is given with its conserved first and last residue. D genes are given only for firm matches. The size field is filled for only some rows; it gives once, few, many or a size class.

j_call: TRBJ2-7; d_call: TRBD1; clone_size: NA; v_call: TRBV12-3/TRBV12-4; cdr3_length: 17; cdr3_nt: TGTGCCAGCAGTTTAACCCGAGGGACAGGCGTCTCCTACGAGCAGTACTTC; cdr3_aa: CASSLTRGTGVSYEQYF
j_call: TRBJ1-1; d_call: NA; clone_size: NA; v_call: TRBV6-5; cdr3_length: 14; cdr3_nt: TGTGCCAGCAACGACCCGGGGTTCGGGACTGAAGCTTTCTTT; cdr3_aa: CASNDPGFGTEAFF
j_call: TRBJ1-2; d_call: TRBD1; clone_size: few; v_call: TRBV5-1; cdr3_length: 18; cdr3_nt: TGCGCCAGCAGCTTGGGGGATGAACAGGGGAGGCCTGATTATGGCTACACCTTC; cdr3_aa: CASSLGDEQGRPDYGYTF
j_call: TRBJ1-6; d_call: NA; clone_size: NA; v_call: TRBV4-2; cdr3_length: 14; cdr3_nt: TGTGCCAGCAGCCAAGATCTGAGGAATCCACCCCTCCACTTT; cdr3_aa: CASSQDLRNPPLHF
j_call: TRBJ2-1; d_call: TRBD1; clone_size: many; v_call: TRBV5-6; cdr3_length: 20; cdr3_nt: TGTGCCAGCAGCGCCCGGGACAGGGCAAATCACCTGGGCTCCTACAATGAGCAGTTCTTC; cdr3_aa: CASSARDRANHLGSYNEQFF
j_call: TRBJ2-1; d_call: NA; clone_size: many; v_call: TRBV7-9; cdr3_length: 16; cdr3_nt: TGTGCCAGCACCCCGCGCCAAGCAGGGAATCACAATGAGCAGTTCTTC; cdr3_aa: CASTPRQAGNHNEQFF
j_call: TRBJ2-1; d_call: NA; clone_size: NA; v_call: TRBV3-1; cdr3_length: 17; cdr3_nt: TGTGCCAGCAGCCGCCCGAGGCAGGGGAAGCACTACAATGAGCAGTTCTTC; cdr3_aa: CASSRPRQGKHYNEQFF
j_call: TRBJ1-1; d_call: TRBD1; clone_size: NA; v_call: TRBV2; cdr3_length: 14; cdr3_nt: TGTGCCAGCAGCAATAACAGGGGGCCCCCGGAAGCTTTCTTT; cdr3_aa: CASSNNRGPPEAFF
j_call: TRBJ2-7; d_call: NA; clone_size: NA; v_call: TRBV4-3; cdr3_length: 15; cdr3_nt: TGCGCCGGCAGCCAAGATCTGGACTCGTCCTACGAGCAGTACTTC; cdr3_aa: CAGSQDLDSSYEQYF
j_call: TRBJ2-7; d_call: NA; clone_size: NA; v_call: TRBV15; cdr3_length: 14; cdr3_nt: TGTGCCACCAGCAGAGACCCCGCGGTCTACGAGCAGTACTTC; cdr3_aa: CATSRDPAVYEQYF
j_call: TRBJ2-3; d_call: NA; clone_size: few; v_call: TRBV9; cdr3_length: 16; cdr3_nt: TGTGCCAGCAGCCCATTGGGGGGAACTAGCACAGATACGCAGTATTTT; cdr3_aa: CASSPLGGTSTDTQYF
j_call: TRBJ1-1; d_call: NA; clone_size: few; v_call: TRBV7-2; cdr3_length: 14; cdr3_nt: TGTGCCAGCAGCTTAGTAGGTCAGGGGTATGAAGCTTTCTTT; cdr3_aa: CASSLVGQGYEAFF
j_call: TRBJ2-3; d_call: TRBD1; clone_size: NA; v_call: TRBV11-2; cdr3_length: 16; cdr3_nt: TGTGCCAGCAGCTTAGGCGCAGGGGGTGGCACAGATACGCAGTATTTT; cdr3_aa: CASSLGAGGGTDTQYF
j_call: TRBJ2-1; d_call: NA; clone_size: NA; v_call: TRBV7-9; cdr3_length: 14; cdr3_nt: TGTGCCAGCAGCCAAAGACCAGGGGACGATGAGCAGTTCTTC; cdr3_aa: CASSQRPGDDEQFF
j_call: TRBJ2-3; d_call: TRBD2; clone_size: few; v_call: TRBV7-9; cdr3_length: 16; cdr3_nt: TGTGCCAGCAACATACAAGCGGGGCCAAGCACAGATACGCAGTATTTT; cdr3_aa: CASNIQAGPSTDTQYF
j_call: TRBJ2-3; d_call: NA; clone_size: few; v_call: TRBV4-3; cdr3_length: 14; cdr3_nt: TGCGCCAGCAGCCAACTGGGGGCCCCAGATACGCAGTATTTT; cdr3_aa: CASSQLGAPDTQYF
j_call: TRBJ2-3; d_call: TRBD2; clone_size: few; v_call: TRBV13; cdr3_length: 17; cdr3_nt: TGTGCCAGCAGCTCCACGGAGAGCGGGGGGAGCACAGATACGCAGTATTTT; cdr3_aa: CASSSTESGGSTDTQYF
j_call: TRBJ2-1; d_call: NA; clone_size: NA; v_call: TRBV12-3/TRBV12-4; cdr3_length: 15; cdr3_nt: TGTGCCAGCAGCCTGCGCCCCGTCCCGTACTTTGAGCAGTTCTTC; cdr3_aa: CASSLRPVPYFEQFF
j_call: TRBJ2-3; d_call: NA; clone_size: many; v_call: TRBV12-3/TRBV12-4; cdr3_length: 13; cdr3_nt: TGTGCCAGCAGTCAAACAGGGTCAGATACGCAGTATTTT; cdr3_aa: CASSQTGSDTQYF
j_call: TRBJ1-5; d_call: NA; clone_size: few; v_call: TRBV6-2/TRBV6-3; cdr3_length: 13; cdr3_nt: TGTGCCAGCACCTACGGGAATTTTCAGCCCCAGCATTTT; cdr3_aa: CASTYGNFQPQHF
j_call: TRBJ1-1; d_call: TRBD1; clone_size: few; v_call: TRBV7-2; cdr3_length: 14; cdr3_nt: TGTGCCAGCAGCAATCGACAGGGGGACACTGAAGCTTTCTTT; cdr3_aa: CASSNRQGDTEAFF
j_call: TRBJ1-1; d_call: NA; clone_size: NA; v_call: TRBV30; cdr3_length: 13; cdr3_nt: TGTGCCTGGAGTGACAGGGAGTTCACTGAAGCTTTCTTT; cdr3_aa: CAWSDREFTEAFF
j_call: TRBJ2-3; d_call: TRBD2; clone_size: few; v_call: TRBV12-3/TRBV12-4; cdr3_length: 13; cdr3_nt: TGTGCCAGCAGTTTTGGCGGGGGGCCGCTCCAGTATTTT; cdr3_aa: CASSFGGGPLQYF
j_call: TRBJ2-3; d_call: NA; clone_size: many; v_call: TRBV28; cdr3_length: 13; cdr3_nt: TGTGCCAGCAGTCTGACAGGCCCAGATACGCAGTATTTT; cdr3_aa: CASSLTGPDTQYF
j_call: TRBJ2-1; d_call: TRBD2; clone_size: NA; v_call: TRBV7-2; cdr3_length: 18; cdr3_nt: TGTGCCAGCAACTTTAGAGGGACTAGCGGGGGGGCCAAGAATGAGCAGTTCTTC; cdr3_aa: CASNFRGTSGGAKNEQFF
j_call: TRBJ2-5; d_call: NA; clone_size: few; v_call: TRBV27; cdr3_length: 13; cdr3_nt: TGTGCCAGCAGTTTAGAGCCCTGGGGGACCCAGTACTTC; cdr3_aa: CASSLEPWGTQYF
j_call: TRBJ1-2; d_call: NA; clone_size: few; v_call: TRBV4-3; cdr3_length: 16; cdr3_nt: TGCGCCAGCAGCCAAGATCGGTCAGGGAACGTCTATGGCTACACCTTC; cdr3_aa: CASSQDRSGNVYGYTF
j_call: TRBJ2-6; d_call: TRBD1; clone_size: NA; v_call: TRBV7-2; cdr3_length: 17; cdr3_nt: TGTGCCAGCAGCCCAACTACAGGGGAAGGTGGGGCCAACGTCCTGACTTTC; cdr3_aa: CASSPTTGEGGANVLTF
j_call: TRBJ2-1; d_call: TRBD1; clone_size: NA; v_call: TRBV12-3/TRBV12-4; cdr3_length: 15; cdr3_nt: TGTGCCAGCAGTTCCGCCGGGACAGGGTACAATGAGCAGTTCTTC; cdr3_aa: CASSSAGTGYNEQFF
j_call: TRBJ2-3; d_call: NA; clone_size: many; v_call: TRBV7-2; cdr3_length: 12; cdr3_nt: TGTGCCAGCAGACAGTCCGGGGGTACGCAGTATTTT; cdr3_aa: CASRQSGGTQYF
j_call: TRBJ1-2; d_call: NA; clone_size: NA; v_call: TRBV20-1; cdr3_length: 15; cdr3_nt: TGCAGTGCCCGACCCCCGGACAGAGATCACTATGGCTACACCTTC; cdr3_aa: CSARPPDRDHYGYTF
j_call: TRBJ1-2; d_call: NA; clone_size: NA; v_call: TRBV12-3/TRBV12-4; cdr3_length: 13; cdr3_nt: TGTGCCAGCCGCCCTTCAGCGAGGGTTGGCTACACCTTC; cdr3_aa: CASRPSARVGYTF
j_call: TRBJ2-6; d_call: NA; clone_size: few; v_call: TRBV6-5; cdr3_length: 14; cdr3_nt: TGTGCCAGCCGGGGCAGCTCTGGGGCCAACGTCCTGACTTTC; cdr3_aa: CASRGSSGANVLTF
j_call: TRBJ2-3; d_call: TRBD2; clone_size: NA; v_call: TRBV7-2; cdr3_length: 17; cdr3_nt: TGTGCCAGCAGCTTAGTTGCTAGCGGGGAAAGCACAGATACGAAGTATTTT; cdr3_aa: CASSLVASGESTDTKYF
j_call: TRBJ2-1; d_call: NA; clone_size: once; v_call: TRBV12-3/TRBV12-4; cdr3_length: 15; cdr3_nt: TGTGCCAGCACCCTCGCCCCCTCCGATTTCCATGAGCAGTTCTTC; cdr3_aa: CASTLAPSDFHEQFF
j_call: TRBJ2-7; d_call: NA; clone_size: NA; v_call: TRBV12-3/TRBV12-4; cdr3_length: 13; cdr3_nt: TGTACCAGCAGTTTTGTACAGGGCGGCGAGCAGTACTTC; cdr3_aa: CTSSFVQGGEQYF
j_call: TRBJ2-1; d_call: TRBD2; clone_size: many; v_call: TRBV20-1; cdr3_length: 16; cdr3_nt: TGCAGTGCTAGAGATCCCACTAGCGGGGGCGGTCGTCAGCAGTTCTTC; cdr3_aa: CSARDPTSGGGRQQFF
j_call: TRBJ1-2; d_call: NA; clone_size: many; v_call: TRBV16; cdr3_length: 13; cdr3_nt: TGTGCCAGCAGCCAATGGGGCGGCTATGGCTACACCTTC; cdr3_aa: CASSQWGGYGYTF
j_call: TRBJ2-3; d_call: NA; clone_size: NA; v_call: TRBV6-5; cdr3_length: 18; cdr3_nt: TGTGCCAGCAGTAACTCCCCCGTCCCGGGGGCCGGCACAGATACGCAGTATTTT; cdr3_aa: CASSNSPVPGAGTDTQYF
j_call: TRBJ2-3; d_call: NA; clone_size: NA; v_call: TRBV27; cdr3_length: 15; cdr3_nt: TGTGCCAGCAGCCCCAGGCACACCCTCACAGATACGCAGTATTTT; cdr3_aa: CASSPRHTLTDTQYF
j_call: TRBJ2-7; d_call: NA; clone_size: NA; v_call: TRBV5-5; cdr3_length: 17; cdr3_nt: TGTGCCAGCAGCTTTAGAGACACCCAGGCGTTGTTCTACGAGCAGTACTTC; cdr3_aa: CASSFRDTQALFYEQYF
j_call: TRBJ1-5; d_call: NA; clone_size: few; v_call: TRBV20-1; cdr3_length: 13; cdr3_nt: TGCAGTGCTAGTCGGGGGAGGTTTCAGCCCCAGCATTTT; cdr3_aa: CSASRGRFQPQHF
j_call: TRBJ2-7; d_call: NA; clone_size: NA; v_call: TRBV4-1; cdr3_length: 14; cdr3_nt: TGCGCCAGCGCCTCCAAGGTTGGGCCCTACGAGCTGTACTTC; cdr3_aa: CASASKVGPYELYF
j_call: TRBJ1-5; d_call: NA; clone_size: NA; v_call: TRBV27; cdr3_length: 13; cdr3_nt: TGTGCCAGCTCAGTTTATACCAATCAGCCCCAGCATTTT; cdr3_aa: CASSVYTNQPQHF
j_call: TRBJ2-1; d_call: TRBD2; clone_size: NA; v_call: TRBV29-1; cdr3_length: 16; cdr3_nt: TGCAGCGTTGGCCGCCGGGGGGGTGATGGGGCCAATGAGCAGTTCTTC; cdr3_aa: CSVGRRGGDGANEQFF
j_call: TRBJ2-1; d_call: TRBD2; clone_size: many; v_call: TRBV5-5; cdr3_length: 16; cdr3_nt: TGTGCCAGCAGCTTGTTTGCGGGGGGCTCCTACAATGAGCAGTTCTTC; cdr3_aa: CASSLFAGGSYNEQFF
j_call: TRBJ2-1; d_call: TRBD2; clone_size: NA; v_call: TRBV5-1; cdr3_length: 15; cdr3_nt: TGCGCCAGCAGATATACCGGGACTAGCATCAATGAGCAGTTCTTC; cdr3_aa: CASRYTGTSINEQFF
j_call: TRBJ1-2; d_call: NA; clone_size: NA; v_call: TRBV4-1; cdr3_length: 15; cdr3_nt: TGCGCCAGCAGCCAGCCCTCGGCAGGGGCCTATGGCTACACCTTC; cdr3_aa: CASSQPSAGAYGYTF
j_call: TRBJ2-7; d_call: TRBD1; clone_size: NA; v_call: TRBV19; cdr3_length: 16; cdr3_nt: TGTGCCAGTAAGGAGGGGGACAGGGTCAAAAACTACGAGCAGTACTTC; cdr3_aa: CASKEGDRVKNYEQYF